This T cell receptor beta chain originates from a study of Ad26.COV2.S vaccination and SARS-CoV-2 variants. The CDR3 runs to 14 residues. Germline V gene lookup returns CDR1 SGHRS and CDR2 YFSETQ. The V gene lost 0 bases and the J gene lost 2 bases, with 8 bases spanning the gap. The repertoire was sequenced with immunoSEQ multiplex PCR; TCRdb's copy has only in-frame clones and lacks some. The sample lists about 350,000 clones, roughly 91% seen once, with roughly 4.8% in the top ten. As to this clone: The sample has other DNA sequences that encode this CDR3 too.

Indicated treatment: 19 received Ad26.COV2.S at low or high dose, single or two shots; about 5 received placebo; per-sample allocation not given. The investigators took samples on day 63 after the first vaccine or placebo injection. The clonotype was recovered from a person between 18 and 60 years old who received the Ad26.COV2.S COVID-19 vaccine or a placebo. This rearrangement joins TRBV5-1 to TRBJ1-1; D not certain. The specimen was peripheral blood, collected in a trial of Ad26.COV2.S vaccine versus placebo. The CDR3 region is CASSLAPVNTEAFF. For the CDR3, the DNA is TGCGCCAGCAGCTTGGCCCCAGTTAACACTGAAGCTTTCTTT.